This T cell receptor beta chain was documented in a study of naive and memory T cell subsets (dated by TCRdb to between 2016 and 2019). About the study as a whole: According to the figure summarizing the samples, there were around ten blood donors, 7 tuberculin skin test biopsies and 3 saline control biopsies. PCR2 was typically a SYBR Green qPCR stopped at a set threshold; low-input samples could instead use end-point PCR (around 6 cycles).

This clonotype was seen a handful of times. This clone's antigen is unknown. Per-base qualities were not stored, and no clone one base away is much larger. A robust, sensitive protocol for the amplification, sequencing and analysis of TCRs was described in the study, in which 3' ligation of a UMI-containing oligonucleotide to TCR cDNA was used. Whole blood analysis involved drawing 2 to 2.5 ml of peripheral blood from adult healthy volunteers into Tempus tubes and then extracting RNA following the manufacturer's instructions. Total RNA, without cell sorting, was DNase treated with RQ1 DNase before reverse transcription, targeting roughly 1 to 1,100 ng input. Libraries were prepared from skin biopsies and whole blood so that pipeline robustness could be tested in samples in which T cells form a minority population. Overall study results and their limits: The potential sensitivity of the RNA-based method to TCR transcript changes with T cell activation and differentiation was acknowledged.

Receptor libraries were prepared by 5' RACE. Four rounds of PCR, run with the SP2 primer together with nested alpha and beta constant region primers, were used to amplify the ligated cDNA. For the blood and skin samples, reverse transcription of TCR RNA was done with SuperScript IV along with alpha and beta constant region primers. T4 RNA ligase 1 was used to ligate an oligonucleotide containing the Illumina SP2 primer and a UMI to the 3' end of the cDNA. To prevent hairpin formation, the 12-nucleotide UMI was made up of two random hexamers with an eight-base spacer between them. From the second PCR onward, TCR alpha and beta chain libraries were processed separately and dual indexed for multiplexing. After pooling, the indexed libraries were analyzed by capillary electrophoresis and sequenced on either an Illumina MiSeq or NextSeq. To boost base diversity and improve cluster recognition, PhiX DNA at roughly 4.5-8% was spiked into the libraries. The published analysis was carried out like this. Demultiplexor took UMIs from read 2, joined the UMIs to the TCR sequence from read 1, and separated reads according to sample indices. V and J genes and V-J junctions were identified by Decombinator, and each TCR was assigned a five-part identifier that included V and J deletions. UMIs were used by Collapsinator to correct sequencing errors and PCR amplification heterogeneity, so that a UMI-based abundance was obtained for each TCR. Identifiers were converted to nucleotide sequence by CDR3Translator and translated to amino acids, and CDR3 regions were extracted on the basis of terminal motifs. After normalization to the amount of input RNA, the error-corrected alpha and beta TCR counts from blood and from skin were compared. TCRdb reprocessing: public reads trimmed at Q25 with fastp, clones called with MiXCR, in-frame beta chains kept. Every distinct CDR3 protein forms one entry, paired with its most common genes and DNA. The V and J calls and clone size come from TCRdb's table, not from the authors' own analysis. The sample includes tens of thousands of distinct CDR3 sequences, with 6% to 8.5% observed a single time. The ten biggest clones cover 15% to 20% of the sample.

Sequences LGHDT (CDR1) and YNNKEL (CDR2) are obtained from the germline V gene (reference sequence). Trimming costs V 5 bases and J 8 bases, and their ends lie 13 bases apart. CDR3 length: 14 amino acids, cysteine to phenylalanine. Solely the CDR3 DNA is kept, with 42 bases framed from the first base. This receptor was obtained from a female donor in good health. The rearranged chain carries TRBV3-1 and TRBJ1-6, with the D gene not clear enough to name. The nucleotide sequence reads as follows: TGTGCCAGCAGCAAACTGGAGAACGATTCACCCCTCCACTTT. This codes for CASSKLENDSPLHF.